A selection of T cell receptor beta chains follows, all from one sample in a study of T-cell memory formation after mild COVID-19. TCRdb passed the 5' RACE reads through MiXCR, listing each CDR3 protein once. The sample holds some 330,000 distinct CDR3 sequences, over 20% seen once. The sample comprised PBMCs or a T cell subset sorted from them (not recorded which). The receptors were sampled from an adult woman who had mild COVID-19 (a few samples of this study predate the infection). Cell type and time point are not known. The CDR3 runs from the conserved cysteine through the conserved F or W.

>TRBV24-1
CATSDRGDTEAFF
>TRBV2
CASSDVGIAEAFF
>TRBV12-3/TRBV12-4
CANLIGRGAYNEQFF
>TRBV18
CASPQTGTNYGYTF
>TRBV6-2/TRBV6-3
CASRRASQIEQFF
>TRBV5-1
CASSRRDGRNTEAFF
>TRBV7-9
CASCHWSGETQYF
>TRBV5-6
CASSWGTEDGYTF
>TRBV27
CASSLLRLADYNEQFF
>TRBV7-2
CASSSPRPRRGTYEQYF
>TRBV12-3/TRBV12-4
CASSFQAGGNEQYF
>TRBV27
CASSLSGARADTQYF
>TRBV24-1
CATSDSGTMRYEQFF
>TRBV4-2
CASSHNRYTGELFF
>TRBV18
CASSRKRESLETQYF
>TRBV30
CAWSVRSGLVLGTDTQYF
>TRBV7-9
CASSLQGMNTGELFF
>TRBV18
CASSLTTGLAIYEQYF
>TRBV30
CAWTPGQGSEAFF
>TRBV4-2
CASSLPGLVSVGTDTQYF
>TRBV7-8
CASSLGGHTDTQYF
>TRBV5-1
CASSSLLEGNEQFF
>TRBV5-5
CASSLGSRMLTGELFF
>TRBV12-3/TRBV12-4
CASSALPGQVGTF
>TRBV20-1
CSARTRGSSYNEQFF
>TRBV20-1
CSVRDDRVVAGTNEKLFF
>TRBV5-6
CASSLGAFSYEQYF
>TRBV6-5
CASSLTSGRVDEQYF
>TRBV12-3/TRBV12-4
CASSFAFSGVGWDQPQHF
>TRBV15
CATSIGLQTNEKLFF
>TRBV19
CASSNMAGDATNEKLFF
>TRBV4-2
CASSQGRQETQYF
>TRBV4-1
CASSQEKRGRASSYNEQFF
>TRBV20-1
CSASPGERIYEQYF
>TRBV24-1
CATSESNQPQHF
>TRBV7-8
CASQPPFRSSSYNEQFF
>TRBV27
CASSFLAGVTDTQYF
>TRBV19
CASSTRTGPDRETQYF